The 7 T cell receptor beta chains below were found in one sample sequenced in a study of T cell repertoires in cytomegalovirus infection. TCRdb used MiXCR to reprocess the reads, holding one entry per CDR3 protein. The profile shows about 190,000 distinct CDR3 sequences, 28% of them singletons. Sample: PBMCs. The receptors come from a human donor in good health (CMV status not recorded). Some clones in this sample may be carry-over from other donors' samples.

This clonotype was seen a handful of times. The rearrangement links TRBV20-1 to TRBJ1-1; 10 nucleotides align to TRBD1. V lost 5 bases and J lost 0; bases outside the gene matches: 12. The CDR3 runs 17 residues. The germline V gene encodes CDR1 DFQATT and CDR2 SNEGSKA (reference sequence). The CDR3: CSASTGGVEWMNTEAFF. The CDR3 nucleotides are TGCAGTGCTTCGACAGGGGGCGTGGAATGGATGAACACTGAAGCTTTCTTT.

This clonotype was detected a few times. The CDR3 nucleotides read TGCAGTGCCCAGGGACTAGCGGGGGTGGAGACCCAGTACTTC. Amino acids: CSAQGLAGVETQYF. This rearrangement joins TRBV20-1 to TRBJ2-5, with 14 positions matching TRBD2. This CDR3 has 14 residues. With V trimmed by 6 bases and J by 5 bases, 5 bases remained unmatched. From germline, CDR1 is DFQATT and CDR2 SNEGSKA (reference sequence).

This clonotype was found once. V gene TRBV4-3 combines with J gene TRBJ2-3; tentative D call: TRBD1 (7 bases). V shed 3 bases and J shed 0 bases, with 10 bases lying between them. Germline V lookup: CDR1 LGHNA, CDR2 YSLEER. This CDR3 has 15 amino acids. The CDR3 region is CASSQEGASTDTQYF. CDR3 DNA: TGCGCCAGCAGCCAGGAGGGGGCGAGCACAGATACGCAGTATTTT.

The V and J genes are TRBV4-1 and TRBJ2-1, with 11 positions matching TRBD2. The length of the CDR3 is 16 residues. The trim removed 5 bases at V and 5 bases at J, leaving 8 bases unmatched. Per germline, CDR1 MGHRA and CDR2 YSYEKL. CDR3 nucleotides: TGCGCCAGCAGCTCCCCTCCTAGCGGGGGGAACAATGAGCAGTTCTTC. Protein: CASSSPPSGGNNEQFF.

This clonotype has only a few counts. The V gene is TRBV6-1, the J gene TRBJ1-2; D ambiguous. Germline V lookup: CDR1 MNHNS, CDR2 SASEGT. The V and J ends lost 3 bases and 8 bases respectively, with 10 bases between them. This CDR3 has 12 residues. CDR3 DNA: TGTGCCAGCAGTGACGGGGATATCGGCTACACCTTC. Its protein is CASSDGDIGYTF.

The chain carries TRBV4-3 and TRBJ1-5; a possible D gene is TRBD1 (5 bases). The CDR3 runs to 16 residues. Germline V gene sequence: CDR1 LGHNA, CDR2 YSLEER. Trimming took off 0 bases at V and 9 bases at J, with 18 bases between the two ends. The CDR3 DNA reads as TGCGCCAGCAGCCAAGATTTTAGGGCAGGGAGGCCGCCCCAGCATTTT. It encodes CASSQDFRAGRPPQHF.

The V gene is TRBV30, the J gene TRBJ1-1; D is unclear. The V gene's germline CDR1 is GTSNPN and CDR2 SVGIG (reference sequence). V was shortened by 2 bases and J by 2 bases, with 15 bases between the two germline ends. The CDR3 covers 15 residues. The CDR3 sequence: CAWSTNLGRNTEAFF. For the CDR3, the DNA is TGTGCCTGGAGTACCAATTTGGGGAGAAACACTGAAGCTTTCTTT.